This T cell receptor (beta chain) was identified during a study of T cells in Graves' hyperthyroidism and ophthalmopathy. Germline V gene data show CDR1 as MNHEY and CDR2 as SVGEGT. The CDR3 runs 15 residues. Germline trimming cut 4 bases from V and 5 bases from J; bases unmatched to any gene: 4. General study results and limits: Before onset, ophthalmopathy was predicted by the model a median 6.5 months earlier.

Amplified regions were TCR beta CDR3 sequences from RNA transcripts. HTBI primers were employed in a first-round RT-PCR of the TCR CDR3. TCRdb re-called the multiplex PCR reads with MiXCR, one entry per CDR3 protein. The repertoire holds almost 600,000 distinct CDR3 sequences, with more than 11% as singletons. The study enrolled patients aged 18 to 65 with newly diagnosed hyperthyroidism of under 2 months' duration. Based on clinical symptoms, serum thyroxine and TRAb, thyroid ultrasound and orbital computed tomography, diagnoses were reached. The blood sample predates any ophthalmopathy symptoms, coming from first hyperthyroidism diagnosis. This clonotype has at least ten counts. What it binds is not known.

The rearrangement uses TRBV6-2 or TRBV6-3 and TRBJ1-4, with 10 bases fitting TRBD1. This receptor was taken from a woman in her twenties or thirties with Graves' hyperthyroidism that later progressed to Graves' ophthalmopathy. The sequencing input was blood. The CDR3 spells CASSSRTGGNEKLFF. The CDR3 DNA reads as TGTGCCAGCAGTTCGCGGACAGGGGGGAATGAAAAACTGTTTTTT.